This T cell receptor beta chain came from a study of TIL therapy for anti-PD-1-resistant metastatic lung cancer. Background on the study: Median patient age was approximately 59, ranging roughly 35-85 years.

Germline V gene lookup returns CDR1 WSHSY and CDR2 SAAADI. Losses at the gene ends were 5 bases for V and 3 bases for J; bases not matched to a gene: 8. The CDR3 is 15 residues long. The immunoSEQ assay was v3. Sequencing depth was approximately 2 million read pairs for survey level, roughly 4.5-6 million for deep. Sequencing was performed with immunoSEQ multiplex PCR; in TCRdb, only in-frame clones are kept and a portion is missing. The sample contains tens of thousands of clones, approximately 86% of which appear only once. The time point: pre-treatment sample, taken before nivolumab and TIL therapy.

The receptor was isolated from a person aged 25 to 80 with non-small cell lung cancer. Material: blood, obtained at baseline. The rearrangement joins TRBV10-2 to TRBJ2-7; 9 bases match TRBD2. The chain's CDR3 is CASSLGSGGIYEQYF. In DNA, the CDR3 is TGCGCCAGCAGTCTGGGGAGCGGGGGGATCTACGAGCAGTACTTC.